This note documents a single T cell receptor beta chain sequence. The antigen is not known. This record comes from a study of CD8+ T cells in alopecia areata. Study-wide context: The tofacitinib course ran for 6 to 18 months and was followed by 6 months off drug.

Overall study results and limits: On tofacitinib, scalp clonality and expanded CD8+ clones among top 100 fell significantly. Scalp samples also contribute reads from the resident alphabeta T cells found in normal skin.

Following extraction, RNA underwent reverse transcription to cDNA, which served as the sequencing template. This table comes from immunoSEQ multiplex PCR, and its TCRdb copy is limited to in-frame clones, with some not included. Altogether approximately 210,000 clones are present, 64% being singletons, with the ten largest covering 3.5% to 5%. Treatment indicated: oral pan-JAK inhibitor, 5-10 mg twice daily. It was from alopecia areata patients that lesional scalp punch biopsies and peripheral blood were collected. The source is a human donor with alopecia areata. The sample in question was CD4+ T cells sorted from blood, obtained at week 4, from a patient treated with tofacitinib.

The CDR3 bases are TGTGCCAGCAGCCCCTACGGGGAAGGGGCTACGCAGTATTTT. Amino acids: CASSPYGEGATQYF. The chain couples TRBV7-2 to TRBJ2-3; D could derive from TRBD1 or TRBD2 (5 bases each). The CDR3 length is 14 residues. Trimming removed 5 bases at V and 8 bases at J, with 17 bases between. Per the germline V gene, CDR1 is SGHTA and CDR2 is FQGNSA. The variable domain in full, completed from reference TRBV7-2 and TRBJ2-3, reads GAGVSQSPSNKVTEKGKDVELRCDPISGHTALYWYRQSLGQGLEFLIYFQGNSAPDKSGLPSDRFSAERTGGSVSTLTIQRTQQEDSAVYLCASSPYGEGATQYFGPGTRLTVL.